This T cell receptor beta chain comes out of a study of human T cells and chemical hapten exposure. TCRdb redid the calling of the RACE reads with MiXCR, one entry per CDR3 protein. The sample records tens of thousands of distinct CDR3 sequences, 6% to 9% being singletons. The time point denotes: patch test 1, 2 weeks after DPC sensitization. The treatment here: therapeutic diphenylcyclopropenone sensitization with weekly scalp DPC. The CDR3 sequence is 19 residues long. Trimming shortened V by 0 bases and J by 3 bases, and 21 bases separated the two germline ends. Germline V gene lookup returns CDR1 SGHAT and CDR2 FQNNGV.

The chain has TRBV11-2 and TRBJ2-1; D could derive from TRBD1 or TRBD2 (5 bases each). This TCR derives from a woman under 40 with alopecia areata. Some clones in this sample may be carry-over from other donors' samples. Sequences were derived from whole blood, sampled in connection with sensitization to the hapten diphenylcyclopropenone (DPC). CDR3 amino acids: CASSLDLSSLGPRYNEQFF. CDR3 in DNA: TGTGCCAGCAGCTTAGATCTAAGCTCGCTGGGACCTCGCTACAATGAGCAGTTCTTC.